This T cell receptor (beta chain) was recovered during a study of OX40 agonist ivuxolimab in advanced cancers. Across the study: Partial responses were achieved by three patients, of whom one had hepatocellular carcinoma and two had cutaneous melanoma. Findings and limits, study-wide: Fewer expanded clones were found on average in CD4+ than in CD8+ T cells.

The CDR3 has 14 amino acids. V was clipped by 2 bases and J by 7 bases; unmatched bases: 8. Germline CDR1 reads SGDLS; CDR2 reads YYNGEE. The study sampled blood at baseline, cycle 4 day 1, and cycle 7 day 1. Profiled with immunoSEQ multiplex PCR; TCRdb holds only in-frame clones, not every one. The sample consists of fewer than 100,000 clones, around 88% of them appearing once. Comments on this clone: Antigen unknown.

This sequence originates from an adult with an advanced solid tumor such as melanoma, head and neck, liver or kidney cancer. The V call is TRBV9, the J call TRBJ1-1; 7 bases match TRBD1. The specimen comprised CD4+ or CD8+ T cells sorted from blood, sampled in a trial of the OX40 agonist ivuxolimab. The CDR3 DNA reads as TGTGCCAGCAGCGTTGCACAGGGGAAGGTTGAAGCTTTCTTT. Its protein product is CASSVAQGKVEAFF. Complete variable domain (other parts from reference TRBV9 and TRBJ1-1): DSGVTQTPKHLITATGQRVTLRCSPRSGDLSVYWYQQSLDQGLQFLIQYYNGEERAKGNILERFSAQQFPDLHSELNLSSLELGDSALYFCASSVAQGKVEAFFGQGTRLTVV.